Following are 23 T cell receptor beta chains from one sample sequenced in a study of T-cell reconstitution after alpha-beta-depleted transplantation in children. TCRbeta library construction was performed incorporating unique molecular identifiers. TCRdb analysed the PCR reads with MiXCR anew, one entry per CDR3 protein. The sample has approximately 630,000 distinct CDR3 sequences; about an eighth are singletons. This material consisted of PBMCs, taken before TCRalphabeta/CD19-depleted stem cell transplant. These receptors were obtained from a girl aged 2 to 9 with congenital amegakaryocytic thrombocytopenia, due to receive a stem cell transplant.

The CDR3 protein is CASSTGTTNYEQYF. The CDR3 DNA sequence: TGTGCCAGCAGTACCGGGACTACTAACTACGAGCAGTACTTC. The V and J genes are TRBV6-1 and TRBJ2-7, with 7 bases identical to TRBD2. V dropped 5 bases and J dropped 3; count of bases not matched to a gene: 7. Germline assignment: CDR1 MNHNS and CDR2 SASEGT. The length of the CDR3 is 14 residues.

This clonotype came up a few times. The CDR3 region is CASTLGGPQHF. CDR3 DNA: TGTGCCAGCACCCTAGGGGGGCCCCAGCATTTT. The chain uses TRBV12-3 or TRBV12-4 and TRBJ1-5, with D possibly being TRBD1 (6 bases). CDR3 length: 11 amino acids. V lost 7 bases, J lost 9 bases, and 10 bases lay in between.

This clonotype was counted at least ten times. Here the CDR3 DNA reads TGTGCCTGGAGTAGAGGGACTAGCGGGAGTGTGTACTTC. Translated: CAWSRGTSGSVYF. The chain carries TRBV30 and TRBJ2-7, with 14 bases fitting TRBD2. The V and J ends lost 2 bases and 12 bases, in that order; junction bases with no gene match: 6. CDR3 length: 13 amino acids. CDR1 and CDR2 from the germline V gene are GTSNPN and SVGIG (reference sequence).

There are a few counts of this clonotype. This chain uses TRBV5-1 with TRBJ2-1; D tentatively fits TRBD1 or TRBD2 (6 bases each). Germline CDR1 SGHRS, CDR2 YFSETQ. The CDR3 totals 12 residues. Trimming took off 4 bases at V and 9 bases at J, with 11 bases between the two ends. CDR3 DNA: TGCGCCAGCAGCCAAGGGGGGTTTGAGCAGTTCTTC. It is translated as CASSQGGFEQFF.

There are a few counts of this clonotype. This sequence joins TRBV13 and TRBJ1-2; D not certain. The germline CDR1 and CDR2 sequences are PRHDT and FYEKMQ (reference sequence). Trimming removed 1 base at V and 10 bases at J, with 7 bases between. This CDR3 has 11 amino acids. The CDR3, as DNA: TGTGCCAGCAGCTTAGCCTGGCACTACACCTTC. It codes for CASSLAWHYTF.

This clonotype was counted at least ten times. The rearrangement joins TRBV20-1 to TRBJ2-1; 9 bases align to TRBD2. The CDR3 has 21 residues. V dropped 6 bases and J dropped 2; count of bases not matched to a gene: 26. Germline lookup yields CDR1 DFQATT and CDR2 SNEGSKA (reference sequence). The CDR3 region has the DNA TGCAGTGCCACGACCAATAAGACTAGCGGCGTAATTCTGTCCCCCTACAATGAGCAGTTCTTC. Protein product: CSATTNKTSGVILSPYNEQFF.

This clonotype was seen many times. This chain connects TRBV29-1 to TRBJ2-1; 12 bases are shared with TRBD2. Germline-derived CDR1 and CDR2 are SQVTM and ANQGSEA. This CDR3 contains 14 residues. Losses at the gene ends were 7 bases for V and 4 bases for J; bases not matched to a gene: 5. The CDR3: CSAGLAGIYNEQFF. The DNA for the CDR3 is TGCAGCGCGGGACTAGCGGGTATTTACAATGAGCAGTTCTTC.

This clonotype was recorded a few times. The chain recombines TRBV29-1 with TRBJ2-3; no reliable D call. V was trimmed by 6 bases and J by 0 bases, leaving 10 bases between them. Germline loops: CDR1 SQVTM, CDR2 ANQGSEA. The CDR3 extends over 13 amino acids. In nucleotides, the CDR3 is TGCAGCGTCCGTCGCGACAGCACAGATACGCAGTATTTT. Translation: CSVRRDSTDTQYF.

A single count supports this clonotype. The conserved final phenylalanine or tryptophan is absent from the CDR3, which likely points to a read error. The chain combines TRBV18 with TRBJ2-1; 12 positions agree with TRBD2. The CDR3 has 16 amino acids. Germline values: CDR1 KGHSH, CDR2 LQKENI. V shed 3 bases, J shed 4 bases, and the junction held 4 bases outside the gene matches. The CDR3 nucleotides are TGTGCCAGCTCACCGCCGGGACTAGCGGGTTACAATGAGCAGTTCTTA. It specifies CASSPPGLAGYNEQFL.

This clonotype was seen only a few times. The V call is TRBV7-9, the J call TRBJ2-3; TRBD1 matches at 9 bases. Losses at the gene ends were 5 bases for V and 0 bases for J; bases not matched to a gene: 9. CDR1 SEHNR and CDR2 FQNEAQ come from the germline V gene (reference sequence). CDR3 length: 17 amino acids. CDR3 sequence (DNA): TGTGCCAGCAGCCGCAGGACAGGGGCTTCTAGCACAGATACGCAGTATTTT. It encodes CASSRRTGASSTDTQYF.

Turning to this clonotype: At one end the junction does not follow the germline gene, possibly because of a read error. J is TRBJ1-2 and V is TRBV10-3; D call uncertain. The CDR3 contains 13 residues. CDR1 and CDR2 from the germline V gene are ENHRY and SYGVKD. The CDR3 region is CASSEVSNYGYTF. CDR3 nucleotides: TGTGCCAGCAGTGAGGTGTCTAACTATGGCTACACCTTC.

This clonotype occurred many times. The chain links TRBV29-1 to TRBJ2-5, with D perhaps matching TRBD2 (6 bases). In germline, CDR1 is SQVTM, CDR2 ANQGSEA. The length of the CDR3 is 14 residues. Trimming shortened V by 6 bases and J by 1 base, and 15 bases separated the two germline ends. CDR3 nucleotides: TGCAGCGTCGCCAGACTAGATCTCCAAGAGACCCAGTACTTC. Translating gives CSVARLDLQETQYF.

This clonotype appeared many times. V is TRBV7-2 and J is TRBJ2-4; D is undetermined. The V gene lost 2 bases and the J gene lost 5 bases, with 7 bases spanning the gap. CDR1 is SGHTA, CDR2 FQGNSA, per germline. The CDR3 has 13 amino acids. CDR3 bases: TGTGCCAGCAGCTTATGGTTGGAAAACATTCAGTACTTC. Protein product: CASSLWLENIQYF.

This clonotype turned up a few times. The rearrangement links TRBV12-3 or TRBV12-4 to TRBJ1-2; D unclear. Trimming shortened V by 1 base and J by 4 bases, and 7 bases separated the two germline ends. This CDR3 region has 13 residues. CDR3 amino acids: CASSLGVFYGYTF. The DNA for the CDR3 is TGTGCCAGCAGTTTAGGGGTATTCTATGGCTACACCTTC.

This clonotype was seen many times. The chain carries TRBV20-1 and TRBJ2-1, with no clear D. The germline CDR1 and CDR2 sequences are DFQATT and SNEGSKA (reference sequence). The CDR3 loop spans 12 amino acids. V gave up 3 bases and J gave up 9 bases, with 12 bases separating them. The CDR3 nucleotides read TGCAGTGCTAGCCCCCCTGGAGCTGAGCAGTTCTTC. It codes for CSASPPGAEQFF.

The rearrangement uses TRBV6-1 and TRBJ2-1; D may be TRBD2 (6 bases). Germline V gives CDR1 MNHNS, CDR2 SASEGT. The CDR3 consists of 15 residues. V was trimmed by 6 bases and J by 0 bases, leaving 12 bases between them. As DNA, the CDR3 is TGTGCCAGCAGAAGACTAGAAAGCTCCTACAATGAGCAGTTCTTC. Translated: CASRRLESSYNEQFF.

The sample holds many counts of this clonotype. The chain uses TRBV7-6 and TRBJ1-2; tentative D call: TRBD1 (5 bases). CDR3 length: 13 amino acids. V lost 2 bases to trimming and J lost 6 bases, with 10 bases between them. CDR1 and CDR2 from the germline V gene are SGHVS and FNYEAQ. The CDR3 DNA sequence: TGTGCCAGCAGCTTAACAGGTTCCGATGGCTACACCTTC. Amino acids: CASSLTGSDGYTF.

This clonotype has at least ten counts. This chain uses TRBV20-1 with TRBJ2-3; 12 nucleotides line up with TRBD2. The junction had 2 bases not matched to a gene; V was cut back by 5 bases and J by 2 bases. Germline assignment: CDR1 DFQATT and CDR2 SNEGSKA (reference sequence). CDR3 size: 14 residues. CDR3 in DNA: TGCAGTGCTTGGACTAGCGGGATCACAGATACGCAGTATTTT. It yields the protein CSAWTSGITDTQYF.

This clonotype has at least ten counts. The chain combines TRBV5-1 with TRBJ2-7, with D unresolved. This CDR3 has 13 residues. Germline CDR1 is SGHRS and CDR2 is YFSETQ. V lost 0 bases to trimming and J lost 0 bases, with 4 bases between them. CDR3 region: CASSLDFSYEQYF. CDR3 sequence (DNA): TGCGCCAGCAGCTTGGATTTCTCCTACGAGCAGTACTTC.

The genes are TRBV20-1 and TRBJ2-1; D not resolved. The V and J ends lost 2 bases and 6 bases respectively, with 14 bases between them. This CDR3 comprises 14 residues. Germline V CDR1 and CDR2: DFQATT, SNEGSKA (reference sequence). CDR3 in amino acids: CSARFSPARNEQFF. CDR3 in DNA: TGCAGTGCTAGATTTTCCCCAGCCCGCAATGAGCAGTTCTTC.

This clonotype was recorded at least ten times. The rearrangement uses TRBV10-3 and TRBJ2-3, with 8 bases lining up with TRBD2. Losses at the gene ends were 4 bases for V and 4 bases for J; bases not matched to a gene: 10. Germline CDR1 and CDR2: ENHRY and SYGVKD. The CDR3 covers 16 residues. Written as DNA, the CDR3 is TGTGCCATCAGTGGTGCGGGAGGTACCCAACCAGATACGCAGTATTTT. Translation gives CAISGAGGTQPDTQYF.

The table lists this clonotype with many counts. The CDR3 reads CASRTGGNYGYTF. DNA for the CDR3: TGTGCCAGCAGAACAGGGGGCAACTATGGCTACACCTTC. This sequence joins TRBV12-3 or TRBV12-4 and TRBJ1-2, with 9 nucleotides matching TRBD1. Trimming removed 6 bases from V and 2 bases from J; junction bases left unmatched: 1. The CDR3 loop spans 13 amino acids.

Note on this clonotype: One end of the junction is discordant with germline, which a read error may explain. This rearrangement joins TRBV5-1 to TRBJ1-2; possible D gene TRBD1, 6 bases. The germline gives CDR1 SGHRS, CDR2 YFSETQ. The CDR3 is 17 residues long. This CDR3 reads CASRGTESGQKIYGHTF. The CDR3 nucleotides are TGCGCCAGCAGAGGGACGGAATCTGGACAGAAGATCTATGGCCACACCTTC. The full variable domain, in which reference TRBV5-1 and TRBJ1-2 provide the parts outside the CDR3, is KAGVTQTPRYLIKTRGQQVTLSCSPISGHRSVSWYQQTPGQGLQFLFEYFSETQRNKGNFPGRFSGRQFSNSRSEMNVSTLELGDSALYLCASRGTESGQKIYGHTFGSGTRLTVV.